The source of this T cell receptor beta chain is a study of tumor-infiltrating lymphocytes in primary liver carcinoma. The wider study: Surgical resection treated primary liver carcinoma in the patients. Patients of both sexes were 30 to 69 years old.

As concerns this clonotype: Its cognate antigen is unknown.

The blood RNA (from unsorted whole blood) was obtained, and germline DNA was also extracted. Study-wide results and limits: A significantly higher top-250-clone fraction was found in tumors than in blood (p = 0.039).

With a constant-region primer, TCR beta cDNA was made from approximately 510 ng of total RNA. Libraries of TCR beta came from three nested multiplex PCR rounds with slightly modified ARM-PCR. Both of the initial two PCR rounds ran for around 10 cycles and employed TRBV1-TRBV30 forward primers alongside a C-beta reverse primer. One entry per CDR3 protein, called by TCRdb with MiXCR from the multiplex PCR reads. Of approximately 340,000 distinct CDR3 sequences listed, less than 75% are singletons. Trimming took 5 bases from V and 4 from J, leaving 18 bases between them. Germline CDR1 is SGHAT and CDR2 is FQNNGV. The CDR3 sequence is 15 residues long.

J is TRBJ2-7 and V is TRBV11-2; TRBD2 might be the D (6 bases). The sample comprised peripheral blood. The source of this sequence is a middle-aged man with primary liver carcinoma and hepatitis B virus infection. CDR3 sequence: CASSPLLGLVYEQYF. The CDR3 DNA reads TGTGCCAGCAGCCCACTACTGGGACTGGTGTACGAGCAGTACTTC.